Listed below are T cell receptor beta chains from one sample, sequenced in a study of cytomegalovirus exposure and HLA in healthy donors. The repertoire was sequenced with immunoSEQ multiplex PCR; TCRdb's copy has only in-frame clones and lacks some. The sample shows about 110,000 clones, around 71% of them seen only once. The sample consisted of PBMCs. Receptor source: a boy between 5 and 17 years old in good health and CMV-seronegative. The CDR3 runs from the conserved cysteine through the conserved F or W. The D gene is left open where the match is weak. Some rows mark clone size as missing; the rest say once, few, many or name a class of expanded clone.

V gene	D gene	clone size	J gene	CDR3 DNA	CDR3 protein
TRBV7-9	.	once	TRBJ2-7	TGTGCCAGCAGCTTAACGGGGGAAGCCTACGAGCAGTACTTC	CASSLTGEAYEQYF
TRBV16	.	.	TRBJ2-7	TGTGCCAGCAGCCAATCGTCTGTTTACGAGCAGTACTTC	CASSQSSVYEQYF
TRBV2	.	.	TRBJ2-7	TGTGCCACGGGGAACTTGGGATTCTACGAGCAGTACTTC	CATGNLGFYEQYF
TRBV7-9	TRBD1	.	TRBJ2-7	TGTGCCAGCAGCCCGAAGACAGGGACCTACGAGCAGTACTTC	CASSPKTGTYEQYF
TRBV18	.	few	TRBJ1-1	TGTGCCAGCTCAAAGACAGCTCAGAACACTGAAGCTTTCTTT	CASSKTAQNTEAFF
TRBV25-1	.	.	TRBJ2-1	TGTGCCAGTCAGGGGCGACCCTACAATGAGCAGTTCTTC	CASQGRPYNEQFF
TRBV4-1	TRBD1	.	TRBJ2-3	TGCGCCAGCAGCGAAACAGGGGGGAACAGGGTTTCAGATACGCAGTATTTT	CASSETGGNRVSDTQYF
TRBV15	.	.	TRBJ1-1	TGTGCCACCAGCAGGCGGGGATTAGGCACTGAAGCTTTCTTT	CATSRRGLGTEAFF
TRBV6-5	.	.	TRBJ2-5	TGTGCCAGCAGTTGGTTAGCGGCGAGCCAAGAGACCCAGTACTTC	CASSWLAASQETQYF
TRBV6-1	TRBD1	.	TRBJ1-5	TGTGCCAGCAGTGAAGGAAAGGACAGGGGCAATCAGCCCCAGCATTTT	CASSEGKDRGNQPQHF
TRBV6-4	.	.	TRBJ1-6	TGTGCCAGCAGTGGGGACACCTATAATTCACCCCTCCACTTT	CASSGDTYNSPLHF
TRBV7-3	TRBD2	.	TRBJ2-1	TGTGCCAGCAGCCAAAAAAGCGGGACTAGGAACGACGAGCAGTTCTTC	CASSQKSGTRNDEQFF
TRBV28	TRBD1	few	TRBJ1-1	TGTGCCAGCAGCCGCGGTGACAGGGGATTTTCCACTGAAGCTTTCTTT	CASSRGDRGFSTEAFF
TRBV29-1	.	.	TRBJ2-2	TGCAGCGTTGAAAGGGGTGAGCTGTTTTTT	CSVERGELFF
TRBV2	TRBD2	.	TRBJ2-5	TGTGCCAGCAGCATGGGACTAGCGGGAGCCGGTGAGACCCAGTACTTC	CASSMGLAGAGETQYF
TRBV5-4	.	.	TRBJ1-3	TGTGCCAGCAGCGCACCGGGTCTAACCTCTGGAAACACCATATATTTT	CASSAPGLTSGNTIYF
TRBV28	TRBD1	once	TRBJ2-7	TGTGCCAGCAGTACAGGGGGCCGGACCTACGAGCAGTACTTC	CASSTGGRTYEQYF
TRBV7-6	.	.	TRBJ2-7	TGTGCCAGCAGCGCCGGGACACCGTCCTACGAGCAGTACTTC	CASSAGTPSYEQYF
TRBV28	TRBD1	.	TRBJ1-4	TGTGCCAGCAGCTTAGGTGGGACAGGGTGGGATGAAAAACTGTTTTTT	CASSLGGTGWDEKLFF
TRBV29-1	.	.	TRBJ1-2	TGCAGCGGGAGGACAGCCGTAGACCTCTACGGCTACACCTTC	CSGRTAVDLYGYTF
TRBV5-1	TRBD1	.	TRBJ2-3	TGCGCCAGCAGCATGGGACAGGACACAGATACGCAGTATTTT	CASSMGQDTDTQYF
TRBV30	.	few	TRBJ2-2	TGTGCCTGGAGTGAGCAGGGGCCGGACACCGGGGAGCTGTTTTTT	CAWSEQGPDTGELFF
TRBV6-5	TRBD1	.	TRBJ1-5	TGTGCCAGCAATAGACAGGGCAGCAATCAGCCCCAGCATTTT	CASNRQGSNQPQHF
TRBV5-1	.	.	TRBJ1-1	TGCGCCAGCAGCTTGTCGGGGGGGGTCACTGAAGCTTTCTTT	CASSLSGGVTEAFF
TRBV7-9	.	.	TRBJ1-1	TGTTCCAGCAGCCCCAGGGGCGACACTGAAGCTTTCTTT	CSSSPRGDTEAFF
TRBV4-1	TRBD2	.	TRBJ2-4	TGCGCCAGCAGCCCCCGGTTAGCGGGAGGGCAGAAGAACATTCAGTACTTC	CASSPRLAGGQKNIQYF
TRBV27	.	.	TRBJ2-3	TGTGCCAGCAGCAGACCAGGTCCAGATACGCAGTATTTT	CASSRPGPDTQYF
TRBV11-2	.	.	TRBJ2-1	TGTGCCAGCACCCCCCCCAGGCAGGCTCGCTACAATGAGCAGTTCTTC	CASTPPRQARYNEQFF
TRBV15	TRBD1	.	TRBJ2-2	TGTGCCACCAGCAGAGTTCGGGGACAGCACACCGGGGAGCTGTTTTTT	CATSRVRGQHTGELFF
TRBV7-3	TRBD1	.	TRBJ1-3	TGTGCCAGCAGCCCCGGGACAGGGGCCGTTGGAAACACCATATATTTT	CASSPGTGAVGNTIYF